This T cell receptor (beta chain) emerged from a study of T cell responses to AZD1222 COVID-19 vaccine. Regarding the study as a whole: The study found vaccine-associated CD4 TCRs spanning spike, dominant at 160-218 and 743-854. Rises in breadth and depth of Spike-specific TCRs came after two AZD1222 doses. Donors were largely white British and mainly female; clonal diversity was possibly underestimated.

Worth noting for this clone: Its antigen is not known.

The repertoire was sequenced with immunoSEQ multiplex PCR; TCRdb's copy has only in-frame clones and lacks some. The sample shows roughly 85,000 clones, 86% of them seen only once. Sample: peripheral blood, taken on day 0 of AZD1222 vaccination. The clonotype originates from an adult in good health.

Written as DNA, the CDR3 is TGTGCCAGCAGCTGGGGAGCAGGATCAACCGGGGAGCTGTTTTTT. Residues: CASSWGAGSTGELFF. J is TRBJ2-2 and V is TRBV5-6; possible D gene TRBD2, 5 bases. Germline CDR1 and CDR2: SGHDT and YYEEEE. Trimming left V 3 bases short and J 5 bases short, with 14 bases between. The CDR3 runs 15 residues.